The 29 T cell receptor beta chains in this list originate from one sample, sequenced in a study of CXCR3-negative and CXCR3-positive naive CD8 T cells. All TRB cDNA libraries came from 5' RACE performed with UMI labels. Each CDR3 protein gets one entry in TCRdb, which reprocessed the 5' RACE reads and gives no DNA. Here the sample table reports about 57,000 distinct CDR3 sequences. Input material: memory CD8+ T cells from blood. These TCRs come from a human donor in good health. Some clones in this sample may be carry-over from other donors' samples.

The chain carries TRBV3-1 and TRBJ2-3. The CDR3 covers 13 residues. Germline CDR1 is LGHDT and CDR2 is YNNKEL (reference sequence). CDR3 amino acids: CASSEDYTDTQYF.

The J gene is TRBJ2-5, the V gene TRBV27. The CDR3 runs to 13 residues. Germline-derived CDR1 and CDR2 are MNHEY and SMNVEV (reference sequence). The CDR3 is CASADRPQETQYF.

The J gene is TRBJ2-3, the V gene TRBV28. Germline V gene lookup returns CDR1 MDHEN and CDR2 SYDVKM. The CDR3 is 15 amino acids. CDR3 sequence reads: CASSNRLGNTDTQYF.

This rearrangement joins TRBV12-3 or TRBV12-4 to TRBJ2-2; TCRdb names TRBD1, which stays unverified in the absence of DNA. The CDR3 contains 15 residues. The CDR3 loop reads CASRVGTGLSGELFF.

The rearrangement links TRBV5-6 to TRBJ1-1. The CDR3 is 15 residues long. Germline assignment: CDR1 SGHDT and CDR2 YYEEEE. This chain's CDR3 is CASSLDWRDNTEAFF.

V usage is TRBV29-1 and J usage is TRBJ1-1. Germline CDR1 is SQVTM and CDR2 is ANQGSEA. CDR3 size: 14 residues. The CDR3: CSVDLNVENTEAFF.

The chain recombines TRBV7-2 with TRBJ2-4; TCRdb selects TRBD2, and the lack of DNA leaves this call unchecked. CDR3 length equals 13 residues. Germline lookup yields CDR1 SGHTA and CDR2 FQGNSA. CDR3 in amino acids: CASSPGAGNIQYF.

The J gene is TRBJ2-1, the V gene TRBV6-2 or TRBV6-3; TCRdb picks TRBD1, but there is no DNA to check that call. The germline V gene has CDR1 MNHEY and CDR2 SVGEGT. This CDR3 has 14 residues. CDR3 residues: CASSRQGDNDEQFF.

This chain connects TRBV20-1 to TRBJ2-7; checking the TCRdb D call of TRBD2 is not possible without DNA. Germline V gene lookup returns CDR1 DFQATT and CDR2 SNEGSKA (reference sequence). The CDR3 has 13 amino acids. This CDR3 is CSAAPADAREQYF.

The CDR3 here is CASSPSSAAIGNEQFF. V gene TRBV7-9 combines with J gene TRBJ2-1. Germline V lookup: CDR1 SEHNR, CDR2 FQNEAQ (reference sequence). The CDR3 contains 16 residues. The entire variable domain, with the rest obtained from reference TRBV7-9 and TRBJ2-1, is as follows: DTGVSQNPRHKITKRGQNVTFRCDPISEHNRLYWYRQTLGQGPEFLTYFQNEAQLEKSRLLSDRFSAERPKGSFSTLEIQRTEQGDSAMYLCASSPSSAAIGNEQFFGPGTRLTVL.

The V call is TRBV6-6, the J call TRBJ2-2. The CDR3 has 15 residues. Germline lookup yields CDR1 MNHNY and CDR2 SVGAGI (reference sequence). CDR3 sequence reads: CASSYSMENTGELFF.

The CDR3 loop is CAWTPGLAGGQDTQYF. This chain connects TRBV30 to TRBJ2-3; no DNA is available, so the TRBD2 call from TCRdb remains unchecked. The CDR3 is made up of 16 amino acids. Looked up from germline, CDR1 is GTSNPN and CDR2 is SVGIG (reference sequence).

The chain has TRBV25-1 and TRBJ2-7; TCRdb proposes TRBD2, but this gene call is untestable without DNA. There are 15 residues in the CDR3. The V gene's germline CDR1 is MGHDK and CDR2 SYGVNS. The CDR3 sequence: CASLVQGLAGYEQYF.

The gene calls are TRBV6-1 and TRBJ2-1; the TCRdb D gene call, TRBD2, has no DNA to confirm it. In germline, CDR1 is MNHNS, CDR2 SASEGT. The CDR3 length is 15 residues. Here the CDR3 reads CASSVTTSGGNEQFF.

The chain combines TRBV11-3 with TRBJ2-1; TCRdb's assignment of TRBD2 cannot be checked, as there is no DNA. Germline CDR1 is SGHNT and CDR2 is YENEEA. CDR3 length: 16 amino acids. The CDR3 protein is CASSPLSGGAKNEQFF.

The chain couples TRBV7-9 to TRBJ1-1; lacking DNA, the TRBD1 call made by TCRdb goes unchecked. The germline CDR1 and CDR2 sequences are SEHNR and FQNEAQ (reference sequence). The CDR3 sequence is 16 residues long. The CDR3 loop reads CASSSCPGTESCEAFF.

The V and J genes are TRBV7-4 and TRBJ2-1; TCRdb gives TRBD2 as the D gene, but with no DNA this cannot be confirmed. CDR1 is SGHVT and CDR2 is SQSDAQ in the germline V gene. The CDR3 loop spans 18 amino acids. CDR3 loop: CASSSIGNSGGDFDEQFF.

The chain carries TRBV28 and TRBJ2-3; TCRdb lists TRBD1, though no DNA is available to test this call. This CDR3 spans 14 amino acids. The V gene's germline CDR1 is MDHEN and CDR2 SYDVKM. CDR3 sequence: CASSFAGGTDTQYF.

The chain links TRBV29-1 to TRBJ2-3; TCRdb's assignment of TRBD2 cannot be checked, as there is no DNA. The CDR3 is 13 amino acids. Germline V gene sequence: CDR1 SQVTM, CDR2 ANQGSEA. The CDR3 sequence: CSGLAGVANTQYF.

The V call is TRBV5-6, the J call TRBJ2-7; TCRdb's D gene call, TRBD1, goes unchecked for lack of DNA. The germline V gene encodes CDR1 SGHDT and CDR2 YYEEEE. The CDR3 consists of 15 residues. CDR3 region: CASSFDGTDSYEQYF.

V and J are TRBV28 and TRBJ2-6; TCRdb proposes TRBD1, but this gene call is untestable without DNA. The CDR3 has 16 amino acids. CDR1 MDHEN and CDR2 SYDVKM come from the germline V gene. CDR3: CASSFGTVSGANVLTF.

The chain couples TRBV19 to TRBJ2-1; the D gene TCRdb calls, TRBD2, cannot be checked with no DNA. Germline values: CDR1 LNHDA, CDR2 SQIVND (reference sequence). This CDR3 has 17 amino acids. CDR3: CASSPLTGRTSGREQFF.

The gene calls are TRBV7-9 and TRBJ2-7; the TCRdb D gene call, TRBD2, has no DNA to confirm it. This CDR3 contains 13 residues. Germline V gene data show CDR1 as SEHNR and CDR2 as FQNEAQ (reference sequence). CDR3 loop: CASSGSGEYEQYF.

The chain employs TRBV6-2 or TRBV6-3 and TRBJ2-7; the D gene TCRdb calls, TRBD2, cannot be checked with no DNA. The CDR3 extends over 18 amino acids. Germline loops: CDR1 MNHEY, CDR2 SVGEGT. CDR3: CASSYELRTSGEAYEQYF.

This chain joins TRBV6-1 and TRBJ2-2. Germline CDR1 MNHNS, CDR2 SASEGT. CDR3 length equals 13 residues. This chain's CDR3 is CASSVGRYGELFF.

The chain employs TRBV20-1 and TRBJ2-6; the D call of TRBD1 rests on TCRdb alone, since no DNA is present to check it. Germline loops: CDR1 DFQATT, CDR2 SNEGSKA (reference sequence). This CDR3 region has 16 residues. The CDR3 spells CSATGTGLSGANVLTF.

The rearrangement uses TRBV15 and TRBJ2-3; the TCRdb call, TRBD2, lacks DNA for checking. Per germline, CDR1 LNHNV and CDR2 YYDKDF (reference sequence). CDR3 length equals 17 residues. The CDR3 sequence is CATSALSGGGPEDTQYF.

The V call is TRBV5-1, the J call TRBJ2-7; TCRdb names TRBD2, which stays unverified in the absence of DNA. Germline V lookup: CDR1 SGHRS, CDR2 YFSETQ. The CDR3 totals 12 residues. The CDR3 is CASSWDSGEQYF.

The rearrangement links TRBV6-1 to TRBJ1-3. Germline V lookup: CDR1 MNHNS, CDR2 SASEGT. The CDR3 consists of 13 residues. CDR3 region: CASSAVKGNTIYF.